This TCR beta chain was found in a study of CXCR3-negative and CXCR3-positive naive CD8 T cells. General study points: Both of the naive subsets showed about the same high diversity, but memory CD8+ cells had much less. When CXCR3-positive naive cells were set against CXCR3-negative naive cells, the former had more hydrophobic TRB CDR3s.

In regard to this clonotype: Its antigen is not known.

The study made its TRB cDNA libraries by 5' RACE, adding UMI labels. TCRdb re-called the 5' RACE reads; every CDR3 protein appears as one record, without DNA. The specimen's table records roughly 130,000 distinct CDR3 sequences. The CDR3 runs 15 residues. From germline, CDR1 is LNHNV and CDR2 YYDKDF (reference sequence). The material sequenced was naive CXCR3+ CD8+ T cells from blood. Subset here: CD45RO-CCR7+CD27+CD95- naive CD8+ T cells expressing CXCR3 (TNR3+). The chain is built from TRBV15 and TRBJ2-1; TCRdb returns TRBD2, unconfirmable since there is no DNA. This TCR was recovered from a human donor in good health. Some clones in this sample may be carry-over from other donors' samples. CDR3 sequence: CATSKLAGGGNEQFF. The whole variable domain, filled in from reference TRBV15 and TRBJ2-1, reads DAMVIQNPRYQVTQFGKPVTLSCSQTLNHNVMYWYQQKSSQAPKLLFHYYDKDFNNEADTPDNFQSRRPNTSFCFLDIRSPGLGDTAMYLCATSKLAGGGNEQFFGPGTRLTVL.